A selection of T cell receptor beta chains follows, all from one sample in a study of CD8 T cells in Susac syndrome. TCRdb re-analysed the immunoSEQ multiplex PCR reads in MiXCR, keeping a single row per CDR3 protein. In the table there are approximately 160,000 distinct CDR3 sequences, approximately 94% of which are singletons. Material: CD4+ T cells from PBMCs. These receptors came from a human donor with multiple sclerosis. CDR3s include the opening cysteine and the closing phenylalanine or tryptophan. A D gene is named only where the DNA matches it firmly. Size values are once, few and many counts, or a class for expanded clones, and some rows have none.

J: TRBJ2-1; size: .; D: .; V: TRBV12-5; CDR3: CASGRTNNEQFF; DNA: TGTGCTAGTGGGAGGACGAACAATGAGCAGTTCTTC
J: TRBJ2-1; size: .; D: TRBD1; V: TRBV30; CDR3: CAWGKGLGQQYNEQFF; DNA: TGTGCCTGGGGTAAGGGTTTGGGACAGCAATACAATGAGCAGTTCTTC
J: TRBJ2-1; size: .; D: TRBD2; V: TRBV7-3; CDR3: CASSQLAGVNEQFF; DNA: TGTGCCAGCAGCCAACTAGCGGGAGTCAATGAGCAGTTCTTC
J: TRBJ2-2; size: .; D: TRBD2; V: TRBV20-1; CDR3: CSASGGAGSDTGELFF; DNA: TGCAGTGCTAGCGGGGGGGCCGGGTCAGACACCGGGGAGCTGTTTTTT
J: TRBJ1-1; size: .; D: .; V: TRBV25-1; CDR3: CASSVSGARDTEAFF; DNA: TGTGCCAGCAGTGTCTCAGGGGCGAGGGACACTGAAGCTTTCTTT
J: TRBJ2-2; size: .; D: TRBD2; V: TRBV12-3/TRBV12-4; CDR3: CASSLGAGEITGELFF; DNA: TGTGCCAGCAGTTTAGGAGCGGGAGAAATCACCGGGGAGCTGTTTTTT
J: TRBJ2-5; size: .; D: .; V: TRBV5-1; CDR3: CASSLLVPKTQYF; DNA: TGCGCCAGCAGCTTGTTAGTCCCGAAGACCCAGTACTTC
J: TRBJ1-1; size: .; D: .; V: TRBV20-1; CDR3: CSATPDTEAFF; DNA: TGCAGTGCCACTCCGGACACTGAAGCTTTCTTT
J: TRBJ2-5; size: few; D: .; V: TRBV7-3; CDR3: CASSLSPQETQYF; DNA: TGTGCCAGCAGCTTAAGTCCCCAAGAGACCCAGTACTTC
J: TRBJ2-7; size: .; D: TRBD1; V: TRBV6-1; CDR3: CASIESRDRGRNEQYF; DNA: TGTGCCAGCATCGAATCCCGGGACAGGGGGCGGAACGAGCAGTACTTC
J: TRBJ2-3; size: .; D: .; V: TRBV30; CDR3: CAWSRGLSTDTQYF; DNA: TGTGCCTGGAGTAGAGGCCTTAGCACAGATACGCAGTATTTT
J: TRBJ2-2; size: once; D: TRBD1; V: TRBV7-9; CDR3: CASMPYWGQRSNTGELFF; DNA: TGTGCCAGCATGCCTTACTGGGGACAGCGGTCGAACACCGGGGAGCTGTTTTTT
J: TRBJ2-5; size: .; D: .; V: TRBV24-1; CDR3: CATSKRGQETQYF; DNA: TGTGCCACCAGTAAAAGGGGCCAAGAGACCCAGTACTTC
J: TRBJ2-5; size: .; D: TRBD1; V: TRBV18; CDR3: CASSVYRGQETQYF; DNA: TGTGCCAGCTCAGTCTACAGGGGCCAAGAGACCCAGTACTTC
J: TRBJ2-6; size: .; D: .; V: TRBV6-1; CDR3: CAIPEGPSSGANVLTF; DNA: TGTGCCATCCCGGAGGGACCGAGCTCTGGGGCCAACGTCCTGACTTTC
J: TRBJ2-1; size: .; D: TRBD2; V: TRBV19; CDR3: CASSIDRGGDEQFF; DNA: TGTGCCAGTAGTATAGATCGGGGGGGCGATGAGCAGTTCTTC
J: TRBJ1-2; size: .; D: .; V: TRBV18; CDR3: CASSQDSSGYTF; DNA: TGTGCCAGCTCACAAGACAGTAGCGGCTACACCTTC
J: TRBJ1-1; size: .; D: .; V: TRBV21-1; CDR3: CASSKRGSEAFF; DNA: TGTGCCAGCAGCAAACGGGGCAGTGAAGCTTTCTTT
J: TRBJ2-6; size: once; D: .; V: TRBV10-3; CDR3: CAISGPLGGANVLTF; DNA: TGTGCCATCAGTGGACCCTTGGGGGGGGCCAACGTCCTGACTTTC
J: TRBJ2-1; size: .; D: TRBD2; V: TRBV18; CDR3: CASSPPDPAGGPYNEQFF; DNA: TGTGCCAGCTCACCACCGGACCCCGCGGGGGGGCCGTACAATGAGCAGTTCTTC
J: TRBJ2-3; size: .; D: .; V: TRBV5-1; CDR3: CASSSLAGPAGQEQYF; DNA: TGCGCCAGCAGCTCCCTAGCCGGGCCAGCCGGTCAGGAGCAGTATTTT
J: TRBJ2-6; size: .; D: TRBD1; V: TRBV27; CDR3: CASRSPGQGITGANVLTF; DNA: TGTGCCAGTCGATCTCCGGGACAGGGAATAACTGGGGCCAACGTCCTGACTTTC
J: TRBJ1-5; size: .; D: .; V: TRBV5-1; CDR3: CASSWIPGGNQPQHF; DNA: TGCGCCAGCAGCTGGATCCCGGGGGGCAATCAGCCCCAGCATTTT
J: TRBJ2-7; size: .; D: .; V: TRBV3-1; CDR3: CASSQGGLRSYYEQYF; DNA: TGTGCCAGCAGCCAAGGGGGACTGCGTAGCTACTACGAGCAGTACTTC
J: TRBJ2-1; size: .; D: .; V: TRBV9; CDR3: CASSTGGNSYNEQFF; DNA: TGTGCCAGCAGCACAGGAGGGAACTCCTACAATGAGCAGTTCTTC
J: TRBJ1-1; size: .; D: TRBD1; V: TRBV6-5; CDR3: CASRIQGTAEAFF; DNA: TGTGCCAGCAGAATACAGGGGACCGCTGAAGCTTTCTTT